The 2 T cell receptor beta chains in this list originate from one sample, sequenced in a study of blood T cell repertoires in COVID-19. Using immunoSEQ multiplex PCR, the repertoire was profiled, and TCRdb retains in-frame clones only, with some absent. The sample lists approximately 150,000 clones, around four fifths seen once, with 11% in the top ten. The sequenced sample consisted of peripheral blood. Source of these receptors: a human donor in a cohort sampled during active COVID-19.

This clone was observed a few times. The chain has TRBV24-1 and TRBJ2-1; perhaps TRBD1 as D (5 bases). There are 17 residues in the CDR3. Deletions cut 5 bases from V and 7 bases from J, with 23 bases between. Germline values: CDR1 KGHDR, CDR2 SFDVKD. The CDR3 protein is CATSAPPDRPSGNEQFF. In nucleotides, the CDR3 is TGTGCCACCAGTGCCCCCCCCGACAGACCCTCGGGTAATGAGCAGTTCTTC.

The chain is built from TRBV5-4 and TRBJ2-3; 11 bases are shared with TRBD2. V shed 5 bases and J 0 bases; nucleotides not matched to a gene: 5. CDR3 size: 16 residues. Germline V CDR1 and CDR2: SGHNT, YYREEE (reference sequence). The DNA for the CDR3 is TGTGCCAGCAGATATAGGACTAGCGGGAGCACAGATACGCAGTATTTT. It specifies CASRYRTSGSTDTQYF.